This T cell receptor (beta chain) was recovered during a study of response to subunit inactivated influenza vaccine. Study-level points and caveats: It was suggested by the authors that few new T cells are recruited by each seasonal influenza vaccination.

This clonotype was seen only a few times. The antigen is not known. The CDR3 spans 16 residues. CDR1 SGHTA and CDR2 FQGNSA come from the germline V gene. The J segment lost 8 bases and the V segment lost 6 bases, leaving 14 bases of the junction unmatched. TCRdb analysed the RT-PCR reads with MiXCR anew, one entry per CDR3 protein. This table has approximately 680,000 distinct CDR3 sequences, about a sixth appearing once. The starting material was PBMCs from blood, obtained 11 to 12 days after vaccination. The receptor was derived from a man aged 50 to 59 who received an inactivated influenza vaccine. This chain uses TRBV7-2 with TRBJ2-1; TRBD2 agrees at 9 bases. The CDR3 sequence is CASSYQAGGGRDEQFF. CDR3 in DNA: TGTGCCAGCAGTTACCAGGCGGGCGGCGGGAGGGATGAGCAGTTCTTC.